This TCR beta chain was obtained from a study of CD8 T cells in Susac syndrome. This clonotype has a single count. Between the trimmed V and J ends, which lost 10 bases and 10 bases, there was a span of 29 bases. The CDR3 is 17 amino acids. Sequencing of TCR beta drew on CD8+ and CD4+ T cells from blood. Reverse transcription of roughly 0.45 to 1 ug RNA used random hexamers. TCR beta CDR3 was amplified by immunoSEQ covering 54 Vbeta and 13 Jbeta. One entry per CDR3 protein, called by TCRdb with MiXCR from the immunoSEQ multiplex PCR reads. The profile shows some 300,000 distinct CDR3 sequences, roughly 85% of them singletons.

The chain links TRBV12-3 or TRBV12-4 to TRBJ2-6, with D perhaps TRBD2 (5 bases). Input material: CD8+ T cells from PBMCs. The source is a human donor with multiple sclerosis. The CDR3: CAIGLALGGVGGNVLTF. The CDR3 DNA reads TGTGCCATCGGCCTTGCTTTGGGCGGAGTCGGAGGAAACGTCCTGACTTTC.